Listed below are T cell receptor beta chains from one sample, sequenced in a study of glioma-infiltrating T cells. From the multiplex PCR reads, TCRdb called clonotypes with MiXCR, one entry per CDR3 protein. The profile shows around 350,000 distinct CDR3 sequences, 41% of them singletons. The sample consisted of glioma tissue, nonneoplastic brain tissue, or PBMCs (not recorded which). The receptors derive from a human donor with low-grade glioma or glioblastoma, undergoing nonglioma brain surgery, or in good health (not recorded which). CDR3s include the opening cysteine and the closing phenylalanine or tryptophan. The D gene is left open where the match is weak. Clone size is not always given. Where it is, it says once, few, many or a class for expanded clones.

v_call	j_call	d_call	clone_size	cdr3_aa	cdr3_nt
TRBV4-2	TRBJ1-2	TRBD1	few	CASSQEDWTGLNGYTF	TGTGCCAGCAGCCAAGAAGATTGGACAGGCCTAAATGGCTACACCTTC
TRBV7-2	TRBJ2-2	TRBD2	.	CASRKPSGRVFGELFF	TGTGCCAGCAGAAAACCTAGCGGGAGAGTTTTCGGGGAGCTGTTTTTT
TRBV4-1	TRBJ2-3	.	.	CASSQGGVGTDTQYF	TGCGCCAGCAGCCAAGGAGGGGTAGGCACAGATACGCAGTATTTT
TRBV7-9	TRBJ2-7	.	few	CASSAGQLNYEQYF	TGTGCCAGCAGCGCGGGACAGCTAAACTACGAGCAGTACTTC
TRBV15	TRBJ1-1	TRBD1	many	CATSIGQGDTEAFF	TGTGCCACCAGCATAGGACAGGGGGATACTGAAGCTTTCTTT
TRBV15	TRBJ1-5	.	.	CSTSNGQYQPQHF	TGTTCCACCAGCAACGGACAGTATCAGCCGCAGCATTTT
TRBV29-1	TRBJ2-1	.	.	CSVRSGAGNEQFF	TGCAGCGTCCGATCAGGGGCGGGGAATGAGCAGTTCTTC
TRBV28	TRBJ1-5	.	few	CASSLFGGHPSNQPQHF	TGTGCCAGCAGTTTATTTGGTGGACACCCTAGCAATCAGCCCCAGCATTTT
TRBV2	TRBJ1-2	TRBD1	.	CASGGQGDGYTF	TGTGCCAGCGGTGGACAGGGGGATGGCTACACCTTC
TRBV19	TRBJ2-3	.	few	CASSRGPPYTQYF	TGTGCCAGTAGTAGAGGACCCCCTTATACGCAGTATTTT
TRBV4-1	TRBJ1-6	.	few	CASSPLDVYNSPLHF	TGCGCCAGCAGCCCCTTGGACGTCTATAATTCACCCCTCCACTTT
TRBV5-4	TRBJ2-1	.	.	CASSLVAGLGTEQFF	TGTGCCAGCAGCTTGGTTGCGGGGCTAGGGACTGAGCAGTTCTTC
TRBV7-2	TRBJ1-6	TRBD1	.	CASGLGTGGWNSPLHF	TGTGCCAGCGGCTTAGGGACAGGGGGTTGGAATTCACCCCTCCACTTT
TRBV7-9	TRBJ2-7	TRBD1	.	CASSFPGQGRYEQYF	TGTGCCAGCAGCTTTCCGGGACAGGGGCGCTACGAGCAGTACTTC